This T cell receptor (beta chain) was sequenced during a study of T cells in Graves' hyperthyroidism and ophthalmopathy. Turning to the study itself: Before treatment of any kind, peripheral blood was taken at initial diagnosis.

Criteria for exclusion of patients were uncontrolled infection, other autoimmune disease, pregnancy or lactation. Authors of the study amplified TCR beta CDR3 regions from RNA transcripts. The HTBI primer set drove a first-round RT-PCR of the TCR CDR3. MiXCR, run by TCRdb on the multiplex PCR reads, gives a single entry per CDR3 protein. The sample comprises 300,000 to 350,000 distinct CDR3 sequences, 15% to 20% of which are singletons, and around 50% rests with the top ten. The CDR3 is made up of 14 amino acids. Germline CDR1 and CDR2: MGHDK and SYGVNS. Trimming pared 2 bases from V and 3 bases from J, leaving 10 bases between.

The TCR comes from a woman in her 50s with Graves' hyperthyroidism. Sequenced sample: blood. V is TRBV25-1 and J is TRBJ2-5; weak D call: TRBD2 (7 bases). CDR3 residues: CASSERGGEETQYF. The CDR3 coding sequence is TGTGCCAGCAGTGAACGAGGGGGGGAAGAGACCCAGTACTTC.